This record looks at one T cell receptor beta chain sequence and its context. A much larger clone is a single base away; this may be a read error. CDR3 size: 15 residues. CDR1 MNHEY and CDR2 SVGAGI come from the germline V gene. Between the trimmed V and J ends, which lost 2 bases and 1 base, there was a span of 6 bases. This sample is drawn from a study of T-cell reconstitution after alpha-beta-depleted transplantation in children. It was with unique molecular identifiers that the TCRbeta library was prepared. From the PCR reads, TCRdb called clonotypes with MiXCR, one entry per CDR3 protein. The sample has around 300,000 distinct CDR3 sequences, approximately 23% seen once.

The specimen comprised PBMCs, mostly from graft donor cells, sampled 180 days after TCRalphabeta/CD19-depleted stem cell transplant. This sequence was found in a male patient under 18 who had a stem cell transplant for acute lymphoblastic leukemia, so the T cells may come from the graft donor. J is TRBJ2-6 and V is TRBV6-5; possible D gene TRBD1, 5 bases. CDR3 in amino acids: CASSYQGSGANVLTF. The CDR3 DNA is TGTGCCAGCAGTTACCAGGGTTCTGGGGCCAACGTCCTGACTTTC.